These T cell receptor beta chains were read from a single sample in a study of CD8 T cells in Susac syndrome. TCRdb itself ran the immunoSEQ multiplex PCR reads through MiXCR, one entry per CDR3 protein. The table records 200,000 to 250,000 distinct CDR3 sequences, nearly 97% of them present only once. The sequenced material came from CD4+ T cells from PBMCs. The receptors were gathered from a human donor with multiple sclerosis. CDR3s include the opening cysteine and the closing phenylalanine or tryptophan. A D gene is named only where the DNA matches it firmly. Not every row has a clone size; where given, it reads once, few, many or a size class.

abundance,v_gene,j_gene,len,d_gene,CDR3nt,CDR3aa
-,TRBV6-2/TRBV6-3,TRBJ2-7,14,TRBD2,TGTGCCAGCAGCCGGAGCGGGAGAATTGGCGAGCAGTACTTC,CASSRSGRIGEQYF
-,TRBV2,TRBJ2-7,14,-,TGTGCCAGCGCGCGAGCAGGGACCCGTCCCGAGCAGTACTTC,CASARAGTRPEQYF
-,TRBV20-1,TRBJ2-3,16,TRBD2,TGCAGTGCTAGAGAGGCTAGCGGGAGGCGATGGGATACGCAGTATTTT,CSAREASGRRWDTQYF
-,TRBV29-1,TRBJ2-5,12,-,TGCAGCGTTGACCAAGGGCAAGAGACCCAGTACTTC,CSVDQGQETQYF
-,TRBV7-6,TRBJ1-1,16,-,TGTGCCAGCAGCTTAGGCTCGTCGGGGGCGGCGTCTGAAGCTTTCTTT,CASSLGSSGAASEAFF
-,TRBV12-3/TRBV12-4,TRBJ2-2,15,-,TGTGCCAGCAGTTTATCGGGACTGAACACCGGGGAGCTGTTTTTT,CASSLSGLNTGELFF
-,TRBV27,TRBJ2-7,15,-,TGTGCCAGCAGTTTTCAGAGATTGAGCTCCTACGAGCAGTACTTC,CASSFQRLSSYEQYF
-,TRBV6-5,TRBJ2-2,15,-,TGTGCCAGCAGAAACTCGGGACCGCGGAGCGGGGAGCTGTTTTTT,CASRNSGPRSGELFF
-,TRBV4-1,TRBJ2-3,13,-,TGCGCCAGCAGCCAAGTCGGGCTACAGGCGCAGTATTTT,CASSQVGLQAQYF
-,TRBV20-1,TRBJ1-5,13,TRBD1,TGCAGTGCCAAGGACAGGGTTCATCAGCCCCAGCATTTT,CSAKDRVHQPQHF
-,TRBV20-1,TRBJ2-5,13,-,TGCAGTGCTAGAACCCCGAACCAAGAGACCCAGTACTTC,CSARTPNQETQYF
-,TRBV3-1,TRBJ1-1,15,-,TGTGCCAGCAGCCAAGGGGGAAGTAAGGTGACTGAAGCTTTCTTT,CASSQGGSKVTEAFF
-,TRBV29-1,TRBJ1-2,13,TRBD1,TGCAGCGTTGAAGGACAGGGGGCGTTAGGCTACACCTTC,CSVEGQGALGYTF
-,TRBV11-3,TRBJ2-5,15,-,TGTGCCAGCAGCTTAGAAGCGGGCAGCTTGGAGACCCAGTACTTC,CASSLEAGSLETQYF
-,TRBV6-5,TRBJ1-2,14,-,TGTGCCAGCAGCCCCCCAGGGCCTAACTATGGCTACACCTTC,CASSPPGPNYGYTF
-,TRBV30,TRBJ2-1,11,-,TGTGCCTGGACCGAAGGTGATAAGCAGTTCTTC,CAWTEGDKQFF
-,TRBV29-1,TRBJ2-7,15,-,TGCAGCGTTGAAGGTATTGGGAACTCTCATTACGAGCAGTACTTC,CSVEGIGNSHYEQYF
-,TRBV6-1,TRBJ1-2,17,-,TGTGCCAGCAGCGGAACCATACCAGGGACACTCAACTATGGCTACACCTTC,CASSGTIPGTLNYGYTF
-,TRBV25-1,TRBJ2-7,12,-,TGTGTAACGAGGGGGGGGCCGGACGAGCAGTACTTC,CVTRGGPDEQYF
-,TRBV15,TRBJ2-1,15,-,TGTGCCACCAGCAGAGTGATCGGAAAAGACAATGAGCAGTTCTTC,CATSRVIGKDNEQFF
-,TRBV5-1,TRBJ1-6,16,-,TGCGCCAGCAGCGCCACCGACGGAGCACCAAATTCACCCCTCCACTTT,CASSATDGAPNSPLHF
-,TRBV6-2/TRBV6-3,TRBJ1-5,12,-,TGTGCCAGCAGTTACGGGGCGCAGCCCCAGCATTTT,CASSYGAQPQHF
-,TRBV23-1,TRBJ1-5,19,-,TGCGCCAGCAGTCAGTCATACCGGGACATGGGACTGCACAATCAGCCCCAGCATTTT,CASSQSYRDMGLHNQPQHF
-,TRBV14,TRBJ1-2,15,-,TGTGCCAGCAGCCAAGAAGGGCGGTGGATCTATGGCTACACCTTC,CASSQEGRWIYGYTF
-,TRBV12-3/TRBV12-4,TRBJ2-1,22,-,TGTGCCAGCAGTATTAGTGGTTTAGGATGGATCGAAGTGGAGAACTCCTACAATGAGCAGTTCTTC,CASSISGLGWIEVENSYNEQFF
-,TRBV9,TRBJ1-6,16,-,TGTGCCAGCAGCGTAGGGACACTGGCAGGACATTCACCCCTCCACTTT,CASSVGTLAGHSPLHF
-,TRBV3-1,TRBJ1-1,14,TRBD1,TGTGCCAGCAGCCTCCGGGACAGGGTTACTGAAGCTTTCTTT,CASSLRDRVTEAFF
-,TRBV6-5,TRBJ2-7,11,-,TGTGCCAGCAGTCAGCTAGGGCGGCAGTACTTC,CASSQLGRQYF
-,TRBV13,TRBJ1-2,14,TRBD1,TGTGCCAGCAGCACCGTCGGACAGGGGTATGGCTACACCTTC,CASSTVGQGYGYTF
-,TRBV12-3/TRBV12-4,TRBJ2-1,13,-,TGTGCCAGCAGTTTAGCACACTACAATGAGCAGTTCTTC,CASSLAHYNEQFF
-,TRBV2,TRBJ1-2,11,-,TGTGCCAGCAGTGCTCTGGTTGGCTACACCTTC,CASSALVGYTF
-,TRBV29-1,TRBJ1-1,14,TRBD1,TGCAGCGTTGAAGTTTTGGACAGGGTTACTGAAGCTTTCTTT,CSVEVLDRVTEAFF
-,TRBV3-1,TRBJ2-1,14,-,TGTGCCAGCAGCCAACGGGGCGCCAACAATGAGCAGTTCTTC,CASSQRGANNEQFF
-,TRBV4-1,TRBJ2-3,13,-,TGCGCCAGCAGCCAAGAGCGCACAGATACGCAGTATTTT,CASSQERTDTQYF
-,TRBV29-1,TRBJ2-1,14,TRBD2,TGCAGCGTTGACCCCGGGAGGACCCCCAATGAGCAGTTCTTC,CSVDPGRTPNEQFF
-,TRBV18,TRBJ2-3,16,TRBD1,TGTGCCAGCTCACCCCCGGGACAGGGATTTGATGTTACGCAGTATTTT,CASSPPGQGFDVTQYF
few,TRBV12-3/TRBV12-4,TRBJ2-7,15,-,TGTGCCAGCAGTCTTAGCGGAAGAAGCTCCTACGAGCAGTACTTC,CASSLSGRSSYEQYF
-,TRBV20-1,TRBJ2-1,15,-,TGCAGTGCTAGAGATGTTCGGGGGACCTACAATGAGCAGTTCTTC,CSARDVRGTYNEQFF
-,TRBV7-2,TRBJ1-2,12,-,TGTGCCAGCAGCTTACGGGGGCCTGGCTACACCTTC,CASSLRGPGYTF
-,TRBV2,TRBJ2-7,12,-,TGTGCCAGCAGTGAAGCGGGGTTCGAGCAGTACTTC,CASSEAGFEQYF
-,TRBV3-1,TRBJ2-5,13,-,TGTGCCAGCAGCCAAAGAGGGATAGAGACCCAGTACTTC,CASSQRGIETQYF
-,TRBV20-1,TRBJ2-7,15,TRBD2,TGCAGTGCTAGAGATCGGGCTAGCGGGAGCGGCGAGCAGTACTTC,CSARDRASGSGEQYF
-,TRBV7-9,TRBJ2-5,13,-,TGTGCCAGCAGCTGGACGGCCCAAGAGACCCAGTACTTC,CASSWTAQETQYF
-,TRBV3-1,TRBJ2-5,13,-,TGTGCCAGCAGCCAGGCAGGAGGGGAGACCCAGTACTTC,CASSQAGGETQYF
-,TRBV7-9,TRBJ1-1,17,-,TGTGCCAGCAGCTTAGCCGTGGGTTTCGACCTGAACACTGAAGCTTTCTTT,CASSLAVGFDLNTEAFF
-,TRBV5-1,TRBJ2-2,14,-,TGCGCCAGCAGCTTGGTGACAACAACCGGGGAGCTGTTTTTT,CASSLVTTTGELFF
-,TRBV5-1,TRBJ2-2,16,-,TGCGCCAGCAGCCCCCGTAGCGACGGGGCCACCGGGGAGCTGTTTTTT,CASSPRSDGATGELFF
-,TRBV29-1,TRBJ1-1,14,TRBD1,TGCAGCGTCGAAACAGGGGTTCGGAGCACTGAAGCTTTCTTT,CSVETGVRSTEAFF
-,TRBV20-1,TRBJ1-1,13,TRBD1,TGCAGTGCTACCCGACAGGGAGGAACTGAAGCTTTCTTT,CSATRQGGTEAFF
-,TRBV5-1,TRBJ2-7,15,TRBD1,TGCGCCAGCAGCTTGGTAGTCCAGGGGGCGGGTGAGCAGTACTTC,CASSLVVQGAGEQYF
-,TRBV30,TRBJ2-1,15,TRBD1,TGTGCCTGGAGATTGGGACAGGGCTGGGCCAATGAGCAGTTCTTC,CAWRLGQGWANEQFF
-,TRBV27,TRBJ1-6,15,-,TGTGCCAGCAGTTTATCGTACAGGGTTGGATCACCCCTCCACTTT,CASSLSYRVGSPLHF
-,TRBV7-6,TRBJ2-1,16,TRBD2,TGTGCCAGCAGCATCGGGACTAGCGGGAGGGCTCATGAGCAGTTCTTC,CASSIGTSGRAHEQFF
-,TRBV14,TRBJ2-4,14,-,TGTGCCAGCAGCACCTCAGGAGCCAAAAACATTCAGTACTTC,CASSTSGAKNIQYF
-,TRBV11-3,TRBJ2-7,14,TRBD1,TGTGCCAGCAGCGAGGGACAGGGGGACGACGAGCAGTACTTC,CASSEGQGDDEQYF
-,TRBV13,TRBJ2-2,13,-,TGTGCCGCCGGTAGTCGGGGAACCGGGGAGCTGTTTTTT,CAAGSRGTGELFF